The 20 T cell receptor beta chains listed next were all sequenced from one sample in a study of T cell responses to AZD1222 COVID-19 vaccine (dated by TCRdb to about 2021). The sample's time point label, decoded: about 28 days (+/-7) after the second vaccine dose. The library came from the immunoSEQ multiplex PCR assay. TCRdb stores this immuneACCESS table with in-frame sequences only. Part of the clones is absent; in the studies checked, under half of the shortfall reflects unresolved V genes, and no reason is known for the rest. For this sample the table gives under 200,000 clones, of which about 90% were detected only once. Approximately 1.3% of the sample is taken by the ten largest. The source was peripheral blood, collected 28 days after the second AZD1222 dose. Receptor source: an adult who received the AZD1222 COVID-19 vaccine.

The chain has TRBV4-1 and TRBJ1-3; 7 bases are shared with TRBD1. The germline V gene has CDR1 MGHRA and CDR2 YSYEKL. This CDR3 comprises 17 residues. Losses at the gene ends were 3 bases for V and 0 bases for J; bases not matched to a gene: 8. The CDR3 DNA reads TGCGCCAGCAGCCAGGGACAGAGTTTACCCTCTGGAAACACCATATATTTT. Encoded protein: CASSQGQSLPSGNTIYF.

V is TRBV24-1 and J is TRBJ1-5, with no clear D. V lost 9 bases and J 4 bases, leaving 12 bases between the germline ends. Per the germline V gene, CDR1 is KGHDR and CDR2 is SFDVKD. The CDR3 is 13 residues long. The CDR3 bases are TGTGCCACCGGACCGGACGGAAATCAGCCCCAGCATTTT. Protein: CATGPDGNQPQHF.

The chain recombines TRBV5-8 with TRBJ1-5; D not certain. The germline V gene encodes CDR1 SGHTS and CDR2 YDEGEE. Deletions cut 1 base from V and 7 bases from J, with 12 bases between. This CDR3 is 14 amino acids long. CDR3 coding DNA: TGTGCCAGCAGCTTGAAGCCCGGGCTGCAGCCCCAGCATTTT. Translated: CASSLKPGLQPQHF.

The chain is built from TRBV15 and TRBJ1-4, with 9 bases lining up with TRBD1. The trim removed 2 bases at V and 1 base at J, leaving 11 bases unmatched. CDR3 length: 19 residues. Germline V gene lookup returns CDR1 LNHNV and CDR2 YYDKDF (reference sequence). The DNA of the CDR3 is TGTGCCACCAGCAGAACTCTCTTCGGACAGGGGATAACTAATGAAAAACTGTTTTTT. Translation: CATSRTLFGQGITNEKLFF.

The J gene is TRBJ1-1, the V gene TRBV7-2, with no clear D. The CDR3 is 14 amino acids. The germline gives CDR1 SGHTA, CDR2 FQGNSA. Trimming took 5 bases from V and 0 from J, leaving 10 bases between them. The CDR3 coding sequence is TGTGCCAGCAGCCCCTCTACTATGAACACTGAAGCTTTCTTT. Translating gives CASSPSTMNTEAFF.

The CDR3 loop is CASTQTSGNYNEQFF. CDR3 nucleotides: TGTGCCAGCACTCAGACTAGCGGGAACTACAATGAGCAGTTCTTC. The V call is TRBV2, the J call TRBJ2-1, with 11 bases identical to TRBD2. Germline-derived CDR1 and CDR2 are SNHLY and FYNNEI. J gave up 3 bases and V 7 bases, and 5 bases lay outside the gene matches. CDR3 length: 15 amino acids.

This sequence joins TRBV28 and TRBJ2-6; the D is unclear. The germline V gene encodes CDR1 MDHEN and CDR2 SYDVKM. Trimming stripped 8 bases from V and 2 bases from J, with 16 bases between. This CDR3 is built from 16 residues. CDR3 sequence: CASRHTKVPGANVLTF. DNA of the CDR3: TGTGCCAGCCGCCACACGAAGGTTCCTGGGGCCAACGTCCTGACTTTC.

The CDR3 nucleotides read TGCGCCAGCAGCCAGGCCGGGACAGGGGGCGAAAAACTGTTTTTT. Translation: CASSQAGTGGEKLFF. The V gene is TRBV4-1, the J gene TRBJ1-4, with 12 bases identical to TRBD1. The J segment lost 8 bases and the V segment lost 3 bases, leaving 4 bases of the junction unmatched. CDR3 size: 15 residues. Germline V gene sequence: CDR1 MGHRA, CDR2 YSYEKL.

V gene TRBV30 combines with J gene TRBJ2-1; 7 positions match TRBD2. Trimming took 1 base from V and 6 from J; bases not matched to a gene: 3. The germline gives CDR1 GTSNPN, CDR2 SVGIG (reference sequence). The CDR3 sequence is 13 residues long. This CDR3 is CAWSGTSRNEQFF. The CDR3 nucleotides read TGTGCCTGGAGTGGGACTAGTCGCAATGAGCAGTTCTTC. Full variable domain (rest looked up from reference TRBV30 and TRBJ2-1): SQTIHQWPATLVQPVGSPLSLECTVEGTSNPNLYWYRQAAGRGLQLLFYSVGIGQISSEVPQNLSASRPQDRQFILSSKKLLLSDSGFYLCAWSGTSRNEQFFGPGTRLTVL.

This clone was detected once. This chain connects TRBV6-5 to TRBJ1-2; TRBD1 agrees at 10 bases. The CDR3 loop spans 12 amino acids. The germline V gene has CDR1 MNHEY and CDR2 SVGAGI. The CDR3, as DNA: TGTGCAGGACAGGGGGCTAACTATGGCTACACCTTC. Translation gives CAGQGANYGYTF.

The rearrangement links TRBV27 to TRBJ2-1, with TRBD2 matching 9 bases. In germline, CDR1 is MNHEY, CDR2 SMNVEV (reference sequence). The CDR3 contains 16 residues. J gave up 4 bases and V 6 bases, and 10 bases lay outside the gene matches. CDR3 DNA sequence: TGTGCCAGCAGACAACCGGGACTAGCCGTTTACAATGAGCAGTTCTTC. It is translated as CASRQPGLAVYNEQFF.

The CDR3 is CASSLKGTGGPDTQYF. CDR3 DNA: TGTGCCAGCAGCCTAAAAGGAACGGGTGGCCCAGATACGCAGTATTTT. V gene TRBV4-2 combines with J gene TRBJ2-3; no clear D gene. Germline-derived CDR1 and CDR2 are LGHNA and YNFKEQ. The CDR3 is 16 residues long. V was trimmed by 4 bases and J by 4 bases, leaving 18 bases between them.

The chain uses TRBV3-1 (or the pseudogene TRBV3-2) and TRBJ1-1; D unresolved. CDR1 is LGHDT and CDR2 is YNNKEL in the germline V gene (reference sequence). This CDR3 has 13 amino acids. Between the trimmed V and J ends, which lost 2 bases and 2 bases, there was a span of 6 bases. CDR3: CASSQIGNTEAFF. Written as DNA, the CDR3 is TGTGCCAGCAGCCAAATAGGCAACACTGAAGCTTTCTTT.

This chain connects TRBV11-2 to TRBJ2-1; D possibly uses TRBD1 or TRBD2 (6 bases each). The CDR3 has 16 amino acids. V lost 0 bases and J lost 0, with 9 bases in between. Per germline, CDR1 SGHAT and CDR2 FQNNGV. In nucleotides, the CDR3 is TGTGCCAGCAGCTTAGAGAGGGGGGTCTCCTACAATGAGCAGTTCTTC. It encodes CASSLERGVSYNEQFF.

The genes are TRBV13 and TRBJ2-2, with a possible D match to TRBD1 (6 bases). Between the trimmed V and J ends, which lost 3 bases and 5 bases, there was a span of 16 bases. Germline-derived CDR1 and CDR2 are PRHDT and FYEKMQ (reference sequence). The CDR3 covers 16 residues. The CDR3 nucleotides are TGTGCCAGCAGCTTCCGACAGGAACTTTTTACCGGGGAGCTGTTTTTT. Amino acids: CASSFRQELFTGELFF.

The V and J genes are TRBV2 and TRBJ2-7, with 9 bases fitting TRBD1. J lost 5 bases, V lost 1 base, and 3 bases had no gene match. The CDR3 contains 14 residues. Germline V gene data show CDR1 as SNHLY and CDR2 as FYNNEI. The CDR3 reads CASSEGQGGHEQYF. In DNA, the CDR3 is TGTGCCAGCAGTGAAGGACAGGGGGGGCACGAGCAGTACTTC.

The rearrangement links TRBV28 to TRBJ2-1, with D possibly being TRBD2 (5 bases). CDR3 length: 11 residues. Trimming shortened V by 6 bases and J by 5 bases, and 5 bases separated the two germline ends. Germline-derived CDR1 and CDR2 are MDHEN and SYDVKM. In DNA form, the CDR3 reads TGTGCCAGCAGCGGGAACAATGAGCAGTTCTTC. It yields the protein CASSGNNEQFF.

The V and J genes are TRBV12-3 or TRBV12-4 and TRBJ1-3, with D maybe TRBD1 (5 bases). The CDR3 sequence is 13 residues long. Trimming removed 5 bases at V and 3 bases at J, with 8 bases between. DNA for the CDR3: TGTGCCAGCAGTGGGACGTTTGGAAACACCATATATTTT. Encoded protein: CASSGTFGNTIYF.

The J gene is TRBJ1-4, the V gene TRBV19; D possibly corresponds to TRBD1 (6 bases). Germline V gene sequence: CDR1 LNHDA, CDR2 SQIVND (reference sequence). The CDR3 is made up of 17 amino acids. V was trimmed by 7 bases and J by 6 bases, leaving 24 bases between them. The DNA for the CDR3 is TGTGCCAGTACCCCCATAGGGGAGGGGGAAAGAGATGAAAAACTGTTTTTT. Amino acids: CASTPIGEGERDEKLFF.

The gene calls are TRBV7-8 and TRBJ2-1; D is unresolved. The length of the CDR3 is 12 residues. Trimming shortened V by 5 bases and J by 6 bases, and 8 bases separated the two germline ends. In germline, CDR1 is SGHVS, CDR2 FQNEAQ. CDR3 protein: CASSLVVNEQFF. The CDR3, as DNA: TGTGCCAGCAGCCTAGTGGTCAATGAGCAGTTCTTC.